Listed here are 17 T cell receptor beta chains from one sample, sequenced in a study of CD8 T cells in Susac syndrome. An input of 0.5 to 1 ug of RNA was subjected to reverse transcription using random hexamers. Each CDR3 protein is one row after TCRdb ran MiXCR on the immunoSEQ multiplex PCR reads. This sample has 100,000 to 150,000 distinct CDR3 sequences, with around 86% found just once. The sequenced sample consisted of CD8+ T cells from PBMCs. These receptors originate from a human donor with multiple sclerosis.

The rearrangement links TRBV30 to TRBJ1-5; no reliable D call. Germline V gene lookup returns CDR1 GTSNPN and CDR2 SVGIG (reference sequence). The CDR3 spans 13 residues. V lost 0 bases and J 5 bases, leaving 8 bases between the germline ends. The chain's CDR3 is CAWSVGWDQPQHF. The DNA for the CDR3 is TGTGCCTGGAGTGTGGGCTGGGATCAGCCCCAGCATTTT.

This sequence joins TRBV10-3 and TRBJ1-5, with D tentatively TRBD1 (5 bases). The CDR3 consists of 16 residues. Trimming took off 0 bases at V and 6 bases at J, with 15 bases between the two ends. In germline, CDR1 is ENHRY, CDR2 SYGVKD. The CDR3 here is CAISESLGGDGQPQHF. As DNA, the CDR3 is TGTGCCATCAGTGAGTCTTTAGGAGGGGACGGTCAGCCCCAGCATTTT.

The chain is built from TRBV5-1 and TRBJ2-7, with 8 bases that match TRBD2. The CDR3 loop spans 13 amino acids. The germline gives CDR1 SGHRS, CDR2 YFSETQ. Trimming cost V 4 bases and J 6 bases; bases outside gene matches: 6. For the CDR3, the DNA is TGCGCCAGCAGCCCCGCCCGGGGGGGCGAGCAGTACGTC. Translated: CASSPARGGEQYV.

Concerning this clonotype itself: Germline and junction disagree at one end, which may indicate a read error. The chain has TRBV12-5 and TRBJ1-2, with TRBD1 matching over 10 bases. There are 13 residues in the CDR3. Looked up from germline, CDR1 is LGHNT and CDR2 is FRNRAP. The CDR3: CASVLTGGVGYTF. CDR3 nucleotide sequence: TGTGCTAGTGTTTTGACAGGGGGCGTTGGCTACACCTTC.

The V and J genes are TRBV27 and TRBJ1-1; 7 bases map to TRBD1. The J segment lost 6 bases and the V segment lost 5 bases, leaving 3 bases of the junction unmatched. The germline V gene encodes CDR1 MNHEY and CDR2 SMNVEV (reference sequence). This CDR3 spans 12 amino acids. CDR3 region: CASSDRVAEAFF. CDR3 bases: TGTGCCAGCAGTGACAGGGTTGCTGAAGCTTTCTTT.

Concerning this clonotype: Its ends do not fully match the called genes, so a read error is possible. This chain links TRBV7-2 with TRBJ1-1; a weak D match, TRBD1 (5 bases). This CDR3 is built from 13 residues. Germline assignment: CDR1 SGHTA and CDR2 FQGNSA. This CDR3 reads CASSHRQNSEAFF. The CDR3 DNA reads as TGTGCCAGCAGCCATAGACAGAACTCTGAAGCTTTCTTT. The full variable domain, in which reference TRBV7-2 and TRBJ1-1 provide the parts outside the CDR3, is GAGVSQSPSNKVTEKGKDVELRCDPISGHTALYWYRQSLGQGLEFLIYFQGNSAPDKSGLPSDRFSAERTGGSVSTLTIQRTQQEDSAVYLCASSHRQNSEAFFGQGTRLTVV.

The chain employs TRBV27 and TRBJ2-7; D might be TRBD2 (5 bases). In germline, CDR1 is MNHEY, CDR2 SMNVEV (reference sequence). CDR3 size: 14 residues. V was pared by 6 bases and J by 1 base, with 13 bases between. The CDR3 loop is CASSRDLGSYEQYF. Here the CDR3 DNA reads TGTGCCAGCAGCCGGGATCTCGGGTCCTACGAGCAGTACTTC.

CDR3 in amino acids: CASSQERIVQGHEQYF. The CDR3 DNA reads as TGTGCCAGCAGCCAAGAGAGGATCGTGCAGGGACACGAGCAGTACTTC. The chain is built from TRBV3-1 and TRBJ2-7; perhaps D is TRBD1 or TRBD2 (5 bases each). The germline gives CDR1 LGHDT, CDR2 YNNKEL (reference sequence). The CDR3 length is 16 residues. Trimming took 0 bases from V and 5 from J, leaving 17 bases between them.

This chain uses TRBV20-1 with TRBJ2-2, with a possible D match to TRBD1 (5 bases). The CDR3 covers 13 residues. V was shortened by 7 bases and J by 6 bases, with 15 bases between the two germline ends. CDR1 is DFQATT, CDR2 SNEGSKA, per germline (reference sequence). CDR3 bases: TGCAGTGGGGCCAGGGTGGTGGCCGGGGAGCTGTTTTTT. It is translated as CSGARVVAGELFF.

This clonotype was picked up one time. The chain couples TRBV19 to TRBJ1-5, with D tentatively TRBD1 (6 bases). Germline assignment: CDR1 LNHDA and CDR2 SQIVND (reference sequence). V lost 2 bases and J lost 3, with 11 bases in between. The CDR3 totals 15 residues. DNA of the CDR3: TGTGCCAGTAGTATAATTGGGGGGCTCAATCAGCCCCAGCATTTT. It specifies CASSIIGGLNQPQHF.

The chain uses TRBV19 and TRBJ2-1; 12 nucleotides match TRBD2. The CDR3 runs 14 residues. The germline gives CDR1 LNHDA, CDR2 SQIVND (reference sequence). The CDR3 DNA follows: TGTGCTACAGCCCTAGCGGGAGGGGGGAATGAGCAGTTCTTC. Translation: CATALAGGGNEQFF.

V usage is TRBV7-9 and J usage is TRBJ1-4; tentatively, D is TRBD1 (6 bases). CDR3 length equals 15 residues. Germline CDR1 and CDR2: SEHNR and FQNEAQ (reference sequence). Trimming left V 3 bases short and J 8 bases short, with 16 bases between. The CDR3 here is CASSLAQGSREKLFF. The CDR3 DNA reads TGTGCCAGCAGCTTGGCCCAGGGGAGTCGAGAAAAACTGTTTTTT.

The table lists this clonotype with a count of one. The rearrangement links TRBV6-2 or TRBV6-3 to TRBJ1-2, with 8 bases matching TRBD1. This CDR3 spans 13 amino acids. Germline trimming cut 6 bases from V and 7 bases from J; bases unmatched to any gene: 7. Germline assignment: CDR1 MNHEY and CDR2 SVGEGT. CDR3 nucleotides: TGTGCCAGCAGGGAACGACAGGGGTTTGGCTACACCTTC. Encoded protein: CASRERQGFGYTF.

V usage is TRBV4-1 and J usage is TRBJ1-1; no firm D call. The germline V and J ends were trimmed by 4 bases and 0 bases, with 9 bases remaining between them. Germline-derived CDR1 and CDR2 are MGHRA and YSYEKL. CDR3 length: 14 amino acids. The CDR3 is CASSPPLMNTEAFF. Here the CDR3 DNA reads TGCGCCAGCAGCCCCCCCCTCATGAACACTGAAGCTTTCTTT.

The CDR3 protein is CASSLSEGYEQYV. In DNA, the CDR3 is TGTGCCAGCAGTTTATCTGAGGGGTACGAGCAGTACGTC. This chain links TRBV27 with TRBJ2-7; TRBD1 or TRBD2 may be the D gene (5 bases each). This CDR3 comprises 13 residues. V lost 0 bases and J lost 4, with 7 bases in between. Germline-derived CDR1 and CDR2 are MNHEY and SMNVEV (reference sequence).

The chain combines TRBV29-1 with TRBJ1-1; D is uncertain. There are 12 residues in the CDR3. Between the trimmed V and J ends, which lost 7 bases and 2 bases, there was a span of 11 bases. Germline V CDR1 and CDR2: SQVTM, ANQGSEA. CDR3 sequence (DNA): TGCAGCGCCTTTTCGGCCAACACTGAAGCTTTCTTT. This encodes CSAFSANTEAFF.

This clonotype was seen just once. This rearrangement joins TRBV30 to TRBJ2-2; tentatively, D is TRBD2 (5 bases). The V and J ends lost 4 bases and 4 bases respectively, with 10 bases between them. The germline gives CDR1 GTSNPN, CDR2 SVGIG (reference sequence). The CDR3 totals 13 residues. CDR3: CAWNPGLTGELFF. As DNA, the CDR3 is TGTGCCTGGAACCCCGGACTCACCGGGGAGCTGTTTTTT. Combining the CDR3 with reference TRBV30 and TRBJ2-2 gives the whole variable domain SQTIHQWPATLVQPVGSPLSLECTVEGTSNPNLYWYRQAAGRGLQLLFYSVGIGQISSEVPQNLSASRPQDRQFILSSKKLLLSDSGFYLCAWNPGLTGELFFGEGSRLTVL.